Each of the 8 T cell receptor beta chains below was sequenced from the same sample in a study of blood T cell repertoires in COVID-19. Measured with immunoSEQ multiplex PCR; TCRdb has only the in-frame clones, and not every one. The data show around 240,000 clones, 70% to 90% seen once. Material: peripheral blood. The receptors were gathered from a woman in her 30s who had recovered from COVID-19.

J is TRBJ1-1 and V is TRBV4-3; D is unresolved. V lost 1 base to trimming and J lost 0 bases, with 12 bases between them. CDR1 and CDR2 from the germline V gene are LGHNA and YSLEER. The CDR3 loop spans 16 amino acids. CDR3 amino acids: CASSQGTASMNTEAFF. The CDR3 region has the DNA TGCGCCAGCAGCCAAGGCACAGCCTCCATGAACACTGAAGCTTTCTTT.

The chain employs TRBV2 and TRBJ2-1; 9 bases match TRBD1. With 11 bases clipped from V and 7 bases from J, the junction kept 12 bases outside the gene matches. Germline V gene lookup returns CDR1 SNHLY and CDR2 FYNNEI. The CDR3 runs to 14 residues. This CDR3 is CAFHPGQGTNEQFF. In nucleotides, the CDR3 is TGTGCCTTTCATCCGGGACAGGGTACGAATGAGCAGTTCTTC.

V usage is TRBV7-9 and J usage is TRBJ2-3; D is perhaps TRBD2 (5 bases). The CDR3 extends over 18 amino acids. Per the germline V gene, CDR1 is SEHNR and CDR2 is FQNEAQ (reference sequence). Trimming cost V 1 base and J 7 bases, with 24 bases left between them. CDR3 DNA sequence: TGTGCCAGCAGCTTAGGAGAAGTCAGGCGGGTTCCGAGCAATACGCAGTATTTT. Translation: CASSLGEVRRVPSNTQYF.

This chain joins TRBV5-4 and TRBJ1-4, with 7 bases matching TRBD1. The V segment lost 4 bases and the J segment 7 bases; nucleotides outside the gene matches: 10. The CDR3 extends over 15 amino acids. The germline CDR1 and CDR2 sequences are SGHNT and YYREEE (reference sequence). Here the CDR3 reads CASSRGGQGGEKLFF. As DNA, the CDR3 is TGTGCCAGCAGCAGGGGTGGGCAGGGGGGTGAAAAACTGTTTTTT. The full variable domain, its missing parts supplied by reference TRBV5-4 and TRBJ1-4, is ETGVTQSPTHLIKTRGQQVTLRCSSQSGHNTVSWYQQALGQGPQFIFQYYREEENGRGNFPPRFSGLQFPNYSSELNVNALELDDSALYLCASSRGGQGGEKLFFGSGTQLSVL.

CDR3 sequence reads: CASSFFLSTGETQYF. CDR3 nucleotides: TGCGCCAGCAGCTTCTTCCTGAGTACGGGTGAGACCCAGTACTTC. V and J are TRBV5-1 and TRBJ2-5; D uncertain. The CDR3 is 15 amino acids. The V gene's germline CDR1 is SGHRS and CDR2 YFSETQ. Trimming left V 2 bases short and J 5 bases short, with 16 bases between. Combining the CDR3 with reference TRBV5-1 and TRBJ2-5 gives the whole variable domain KAGVTQTPRYLIKTRGQQVTLSCSPISGHRSVSWYQQTPGQGLQFLFEYFSETQRNKGNFPGRFSGRQFSNSRSEMNVSTLELGDSALYLCASSFFLSTGETQYFGPGTRLLVL.

The chain carries TRBV6-5 and TRBJ2-7; 8 nucleotides match TRBD1. The V gene end was trimmed by 6 bases and the J gene end by 2 bases; junction bases not matched to a gene: 6. This CDR3 comprises 14 residues. The germline V gene encodes CDR1 MNHEY and CDR2 SVGAGI. The CDR3 DNA reads as TGTGCCAGCAGACCCAGGACAGGGACCTACGAGCAGTACTTC. As protein: CASRPRTGTYEQYF.

The chain joins TRBV5-4 to TRBJ2-1, with unresolved D. The germline CDR1 and CDR2 sequences are SGHNT and YYREEE (reference sequence). V shed 0 bases and J shed 4 bases, with 8 bases lying between them. The CDR3 is made up of 14 amino acids. The CDR3 protein is CASSLGAEYNEQFF. The CDR3 DNA follows: TGTGCCAGCAGCTTGGGGGCTGAATACAATGAGCAGTTCTTC.

The V and J genes are TRBV18 and TRBJ2-6, with D possibly matching TRBD2 (7 bases). Germline lookup yields CDR1 KGHSH and CDR2 LQKENI. The CDR3 is 16 amino acids. The germline V and J ends were trimmed by 3 bases and 0 bases, with 9 bases remaining between them. The CDR3 protein is CASSPRGASGANVLTF. DNA of the CDR3: TGTGCCAGCTCACCTCGGGGGGCCTCTGGGGCCAACGTCCTGACTTTC.